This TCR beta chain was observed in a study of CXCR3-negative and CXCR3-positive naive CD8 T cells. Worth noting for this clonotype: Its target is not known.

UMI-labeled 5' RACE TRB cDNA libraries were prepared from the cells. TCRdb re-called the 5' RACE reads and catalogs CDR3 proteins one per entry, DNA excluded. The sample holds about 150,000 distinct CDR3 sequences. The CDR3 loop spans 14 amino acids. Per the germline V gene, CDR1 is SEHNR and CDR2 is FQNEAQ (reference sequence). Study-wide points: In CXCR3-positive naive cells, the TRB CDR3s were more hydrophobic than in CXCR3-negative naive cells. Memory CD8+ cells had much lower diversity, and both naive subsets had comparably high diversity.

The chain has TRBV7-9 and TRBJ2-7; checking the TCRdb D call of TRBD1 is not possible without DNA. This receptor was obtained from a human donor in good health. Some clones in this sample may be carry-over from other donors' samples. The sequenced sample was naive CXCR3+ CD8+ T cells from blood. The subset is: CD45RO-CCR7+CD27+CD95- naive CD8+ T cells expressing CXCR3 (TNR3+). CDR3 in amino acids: CASSWTGRNYEQYF.